The present entry profiles one T cell receptor beta chain with its context. The study drew participants aged about 18 to 90 years from 20 to 30 US areas. This entry comes from a study of blood T cell repertoires in COVID-19. Data came from immunoSEQ multiplex PCR; TCRdb stores just in-frame clones and leaves some out. Of about 250,000 clones detected, more than 80% appear once; the ten largest clones hold 2.4%. After removal of 2 bases from V and 14 bases from J, the junction contained 5 bases not matched to a gene. The CDR3 loop spans 12 amino acids. Per germline, CDR1 SGHNT and CDR2 YYREEE (reference sequence).

The sample consisted of PBMCs or T cells enriched from blood (not recorded which). The chain couples TRBV5-4 to TRBJ2-1, with 9 nucleotides matching TRBD2. The source of this sequence is a woman younger than 35 who had recovered from COVID-19. CDR3 nucleotide sequence: TGTGCCAGCAGCTTCGGCGGGGGGGTTGAGTTCTTC. Translation gives CASSFGGGVEFF.